The clone carrying this T cell receptor beta chain came up a few times. The antigen remains unidentified. Trimming stripped 7 bases from V and 3 bases from J, with 16 bases between. The CDR3 contains 15 residues. The data are from a study of vaccination and CD4 T cells after COVID-19. Study-wide background: Convalescent study patients returned SARS-CoV-2 positive nasal swab PCR results, with several mild cases and one severe. Post-vaccination samples were procured at a median of 72 days following dose two (range 14 to 241).

Sequencing of DNA taken from cultured CD4+ T cells relied on the Oncomine TCR Beta short-read assay. MiXCR, run by TCRdb on the PCR reads, gives a single entry per CDR3 protein. Of roughly 25,000 distinct CDR3 sequences in the sample, around three fifths were seen once. Treatment noted: approximately nine-day PBMC culture with coronavirus spike peptide pools or control peptides (ViraFEST assay). Wells that each held about 2 million PBMCs were cultured with 9 to 10 IU/ml IL-2 and approximately 9 ug/ml peptide pools. This receptor was obtained from a human donor who had recovered from COVID-19. The sequenced sample was CD4+ T cells from blood, cultured in vitro. V and J are TRBV6-7 and TRBJ1-5; maybe TRBD1 (5 bases). TRBV6-7 carries the ORF label, with uncertain function. CDR3: CASTNWGRNNQPQHF. As DNA, the CDR3 is TGTGCCAGCACTAACTGGGGACGCAACAATCAGCCCCAGCATTTT.